These T cell receptor beta chains were read from a single sample in a study of shared clonotypes between healthy human individuals. Profiled with immunoSEQ multiplex PCR; TCRdb holds only in-frame clones, not every one. Counted here are more than 2 million clones, almost 96% occurring once; the ten biggest clones make up 0.1% to 0.15%. The sample consisted of naive CD4+ T cells sorted from blood. The source is a man aged 18-30 years in good health. Each CDR3 is given with its conserved first and last residue. D genes are given only for firm matches. The size field is filled for only some rows; it gives once, few, many or a size class.

-	-	TRBJ2-1	TRBV7-2	TGTGCCAGCAGCTTAGAAGGTGCAGGGCCTTGGAATGAGCAGTTCTTC	CASSLEGAGPWNEQFF
TRBD2	-	TRBJ2-1	TRBV30	TGTGCCTGGAGGCCTGCGGGAGTCTACAATGAGCAGTTCTTC	CAWRPAGVYNEQFF
-	-	TRBJ2-7	TRBV6-5	TGTGCCGCCCGAGCCCCCAACTACGAGCAGTACTTC	CAARAPNYEQYF
TRBD2	-	TRBJ2-2	TRBV30	TGTGCCTGGAGTGTAACCGAGCGGGGATATCCCGGGGAGCTGTTTTTT	CAWSVTERGYPGELFF
-	-	TRBJ2-7	TRBV7-2	TGTGCCAGCAGCTTAGGGCTTTCCTCCTACGAGCAGTACTTC	CASSLGLSSYEQYF
-	-	TRBJ2-1	TRBV27	TGTGCCAGCAGTCCCCTCGGCAGGGCCAAAGGAGGGAATGAGCAGTTCTTC	CASSPLGRAKGGNEQFF
-	-	TRBJ1-3	TRBV9	TGTGCCAGCAGCGTAGGACCCGGAAACACCATATATTTT	CASSVGPGNTIYF
TRBD2	-	TRBJ2-3	TRBV4-2	TGTGCCAGCAGCCAAGATTCAACTAGCGGGGGAGATACGCAGTATTTT	CASSQDSTSGGDTQYF
-	-	TRBJ1-4	TRBV30	TGTGCCTGGAGTCATACGGGCAGCTATACAACTAATGAAAAACTGTTTTTT	CAWSHTGSYTTNEKLFF
-	few	TRBJ1-5	TRBV4-1	TGCGCCAGCAGCCAAGAGGGCAGGCCTGAGGGTCAGCCCCAGCATTTT	CASSQEGRPEGQPQHF
-	-	TRBJ2-3	TRBV2	TGTGCCAGCAAGGACGCGGGATCTTCAGATACGCAGTATTTT	CASKDAGSSDTQYF
-	-	TRBJ1-1	TRBV30	TGTGCCTGGAGTGCGCGGGGGCGGCTGGTGAACACTGAAGCTTTCTTT	CAWSARGRLVNTEAFF
-	-	TRBJ2-1	TRBV11-2	TGTGCCAGCAGCTTATCAGGGGGGTCCTCCAATGAGCAGTTCTTC	CASSLSGGSSNEQFF
-	-	TRBJ2-7	TRBV30	TGTGCCTGGAGTGAGAATCCCTACGAGCAGTACTTC	CAWSENPYEQYF
-	-	TRBJ1-2	TRBV27	TGTGCCAGCAGTTATGAGGGCCCAGCCGGCGGCTACACCTTC	CASSYEGPAGGYTF
TRBD2	-	TRBJ2-1	TRBV5-1	TGCGCCACCAGTAAAATCGGTCGGGGGGATGAGCAGTTCTTC	CATSKIGRGDEQFF
-	-	TRBJ1-1	TRBV30	TGTGCCTGGAGTGTACTTGAGAACACTGAAGCTTTCTTT	CAWSVLENTEAFF
TRBD1	-	TRBJ1-1	TRBV5-1	TGCGCCAGCAGCTTGGATACAGGGGGGAACACTGAAGCTTTCTTT	CASSLDTGGNTEAFF
TRBD1	-	TRBJ1-5	TRBV27	TGTGCCAGCAGGCCTACCGGGACAGCCCCGCGGTATAGCAATCAGCCCCAGCATTTT	CASRPTGTAPRYSNQPQHF
-	-	TRBJ1-5	TRBV9	TGTGCCAGCAGCGTAGAGGGTCTGGCTCAGCCCCAGCATTTT	CASSVEGLAQPQHF
TRBD2	few	TRBJ2-7	TRBV5-1	TGCGCCAGCAGCTCTTTAGCGGGAGTCTCCTACGAGCAGTACTTC	CASSSLAGVSYEQYF